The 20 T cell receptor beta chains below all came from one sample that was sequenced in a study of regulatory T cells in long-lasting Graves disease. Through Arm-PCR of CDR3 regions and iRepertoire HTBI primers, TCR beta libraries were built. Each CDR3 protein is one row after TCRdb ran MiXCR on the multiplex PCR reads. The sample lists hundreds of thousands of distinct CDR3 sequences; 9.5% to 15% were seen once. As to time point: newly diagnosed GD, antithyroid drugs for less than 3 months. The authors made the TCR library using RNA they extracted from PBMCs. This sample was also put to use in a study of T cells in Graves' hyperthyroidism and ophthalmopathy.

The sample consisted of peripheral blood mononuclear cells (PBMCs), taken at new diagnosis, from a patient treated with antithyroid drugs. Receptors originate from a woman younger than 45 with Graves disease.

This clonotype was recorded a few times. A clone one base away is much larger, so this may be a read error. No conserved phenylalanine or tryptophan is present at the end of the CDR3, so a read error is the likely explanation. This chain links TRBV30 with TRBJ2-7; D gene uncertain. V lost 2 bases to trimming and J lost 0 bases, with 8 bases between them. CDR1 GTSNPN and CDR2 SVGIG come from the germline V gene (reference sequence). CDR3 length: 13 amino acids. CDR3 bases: TGTGCCTGGAGTTTGACGAGCTCCTACGAGCAGTACCTC. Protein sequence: CAWSLTSSYEQYL.

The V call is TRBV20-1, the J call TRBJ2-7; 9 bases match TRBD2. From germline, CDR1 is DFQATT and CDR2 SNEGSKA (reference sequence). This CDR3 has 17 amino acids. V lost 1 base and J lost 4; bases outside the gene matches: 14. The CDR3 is CSARASGGLAGSYEQYF. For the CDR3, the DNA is TGCAGTGCTAGAGCTTCAGGCGGTCTAGCGGGATCTTACGAGCAGTACTTC.

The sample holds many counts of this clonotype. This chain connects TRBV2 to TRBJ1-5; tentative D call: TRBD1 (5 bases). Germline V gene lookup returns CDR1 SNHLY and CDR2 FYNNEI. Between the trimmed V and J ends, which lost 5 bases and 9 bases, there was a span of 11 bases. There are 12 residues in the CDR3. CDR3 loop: CASSSEGTPQHF. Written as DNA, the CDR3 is TGTGCCAGCAGTTCTGAGGGGACGCCCCAGCATTTT.

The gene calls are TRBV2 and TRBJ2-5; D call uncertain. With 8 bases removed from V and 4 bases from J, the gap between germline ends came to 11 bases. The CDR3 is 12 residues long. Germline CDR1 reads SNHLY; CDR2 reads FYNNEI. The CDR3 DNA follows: TGTGCCAGCGGTTGGGGTGGAGAGACCCAGTACTTC. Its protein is CASGWGGETQYF.

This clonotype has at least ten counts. This CDR3 reads CASSPRAGDNYGYTF. The CDR3, as DNA: TGTGCCAGCAGCCCTCGGGCAGGGGATAACTATGGCTACACCTTC. The chain links TRBV3-1 to TRBJ1-2; the D gene is possibly TRBD1 (6 bases). The germline V gene encodes CDR1 LGHDT and CDR2 YNNKEL (reference sequence). This CDR3 spans 15 amino acids. Trimming removed 4 bases at V and 1 base at J, with 13 bases between.

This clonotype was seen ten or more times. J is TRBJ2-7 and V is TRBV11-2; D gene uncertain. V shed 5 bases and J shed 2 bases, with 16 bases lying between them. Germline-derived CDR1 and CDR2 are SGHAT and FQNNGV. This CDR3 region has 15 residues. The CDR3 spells CASSGRQDGTYEQYF. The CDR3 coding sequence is TGTGCCAGCAGCGGGCGTCAGGACGGAACCTACGAGCAGTACTTC. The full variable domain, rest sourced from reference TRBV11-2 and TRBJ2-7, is EAGVAQSPRYKIIEKRQSVAFWCNPISGHATLYWYQQILGQGPKLLIQFQNNGVVDDSQLPKDRFSAERLKGVDSTLKIQPAKLEDSAVYLCASSGRQDGTYEQYFGPGTRLTVT.

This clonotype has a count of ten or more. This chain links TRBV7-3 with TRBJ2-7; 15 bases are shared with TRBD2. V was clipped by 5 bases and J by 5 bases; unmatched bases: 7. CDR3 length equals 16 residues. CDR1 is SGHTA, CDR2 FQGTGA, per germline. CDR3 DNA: TGTGCCAGCAGCGAAGGACTAGCGGGAGGGATAAACGAGCAGTACTTC. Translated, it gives CASSEGLAGGINEQYF.

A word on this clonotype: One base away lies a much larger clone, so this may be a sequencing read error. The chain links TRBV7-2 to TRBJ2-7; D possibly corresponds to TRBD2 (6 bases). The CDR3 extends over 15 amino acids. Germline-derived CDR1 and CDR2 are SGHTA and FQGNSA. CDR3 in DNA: TGTGCCAGCAGCACGATACTAGCCCGCTCCTACGGGCAGTACTTC. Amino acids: CASSTILARSYGQYF.

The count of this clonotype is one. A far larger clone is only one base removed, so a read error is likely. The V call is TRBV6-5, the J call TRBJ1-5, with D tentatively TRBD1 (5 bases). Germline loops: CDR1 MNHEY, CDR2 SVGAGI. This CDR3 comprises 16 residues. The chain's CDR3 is CASSYSPAGRNQPRHF. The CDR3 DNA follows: TGTGCCAGCAGTTACTCGCCTGCAGGGCGCAATCAGCCCCGGCATTTT.

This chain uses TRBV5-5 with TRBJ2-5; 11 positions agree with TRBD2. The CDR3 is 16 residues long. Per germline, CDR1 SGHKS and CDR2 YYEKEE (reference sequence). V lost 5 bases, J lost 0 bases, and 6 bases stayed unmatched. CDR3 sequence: CASSSGTSGNQETQYF. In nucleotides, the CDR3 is TGTGCCAGCAGTTCCGGGACTAGCGGAAACCAAGAGACCCAGTACTTC. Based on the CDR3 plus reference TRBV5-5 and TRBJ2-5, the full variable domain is DAGVTQSPTHLIKTRGQQVTLRCSPISGHKSVSWYQQVLGQGPQFIFQYYEKEERGRGNFPDRFSARQFPNYSSELNVNALLLGDSALYLCASSSGTSGNQETQYFGPGTRLLVL.

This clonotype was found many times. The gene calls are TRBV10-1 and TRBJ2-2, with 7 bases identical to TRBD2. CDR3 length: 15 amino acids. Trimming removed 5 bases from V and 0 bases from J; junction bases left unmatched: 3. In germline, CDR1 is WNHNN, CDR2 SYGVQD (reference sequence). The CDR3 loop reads CASSRTRSNTGELFF. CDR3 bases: TGCGCCAGCAGTAGGACTAGATCGAACACCGGGGAGCTGTTTTTT.

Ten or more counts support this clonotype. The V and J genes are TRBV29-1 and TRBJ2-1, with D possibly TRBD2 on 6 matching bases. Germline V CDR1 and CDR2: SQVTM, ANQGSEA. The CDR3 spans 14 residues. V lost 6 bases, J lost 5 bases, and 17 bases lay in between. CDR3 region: CSVPDGGSNNEQFF. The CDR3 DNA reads TGCAGCGTACCCGACGGGGGTTCCAACAATGAGCAGTTCTTC.

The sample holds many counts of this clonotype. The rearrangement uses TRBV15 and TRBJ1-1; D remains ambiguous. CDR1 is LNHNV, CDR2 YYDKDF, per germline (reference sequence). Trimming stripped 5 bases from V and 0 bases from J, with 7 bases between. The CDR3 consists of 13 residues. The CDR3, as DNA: TGTGCCACCAGCGATAAGATGAACACTGAAGCTTTCTTT. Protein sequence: CATSDKMNTEAFF.

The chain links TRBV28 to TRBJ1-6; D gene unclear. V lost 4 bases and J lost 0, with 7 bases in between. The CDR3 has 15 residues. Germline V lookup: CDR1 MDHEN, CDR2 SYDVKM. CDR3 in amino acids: CASSSGTSYNSPLHF. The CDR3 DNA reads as TGTGCCAGCAGTTCCGGAACCTCCTATAATTCACCCCTCCACTTT.

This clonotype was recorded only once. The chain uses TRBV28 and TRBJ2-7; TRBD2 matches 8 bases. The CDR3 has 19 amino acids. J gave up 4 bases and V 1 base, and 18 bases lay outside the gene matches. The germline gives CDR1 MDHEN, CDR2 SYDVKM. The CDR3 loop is CASSLYEGDGGGRNYEQYF. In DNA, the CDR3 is TGTGCCAGCAGTTTATATGAGGGGGATGGTGGCGGGAGGAATTACGAGCAGTACTTC. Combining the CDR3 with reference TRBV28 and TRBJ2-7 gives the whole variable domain DVKVTQSSRYLVKRTGEKVFLECVQDMDHENMFWYRQDPGLGLRLIYFSYDVKMKEKGDIPEGYSVSREKKERFSLILESASTNQTSMYLCASSLYEGDGGGRNYEQYFGPGTRLTVT.

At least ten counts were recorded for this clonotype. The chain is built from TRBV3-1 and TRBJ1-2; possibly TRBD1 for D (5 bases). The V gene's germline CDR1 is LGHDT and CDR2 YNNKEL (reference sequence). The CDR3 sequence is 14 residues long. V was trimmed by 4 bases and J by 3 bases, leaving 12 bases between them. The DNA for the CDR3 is TGTGCCAGCAGCCTGAAGGGGTCCGACTATGGCTACACCTTC. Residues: CASSLKGSDYGYTF. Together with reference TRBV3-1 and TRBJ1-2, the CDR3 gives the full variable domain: DTAVSQTPKYLVTQMGNDKSIKCEQNLGHDTMYWYKQDSKKFLKIMFSYNNKELIINETVPNRFSPKSPDKAHLNLHINSLELGDSAVYFCASSLKGSDYGYTFGSGTRLTVV.

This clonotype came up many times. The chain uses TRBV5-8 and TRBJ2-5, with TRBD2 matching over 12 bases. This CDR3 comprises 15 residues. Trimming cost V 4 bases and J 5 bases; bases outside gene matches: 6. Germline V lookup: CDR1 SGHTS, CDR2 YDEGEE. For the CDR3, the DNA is TGTGCCAGCAGCGCCGGACTAGCGGGATCTGAGACCCAGTACTTC. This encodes CASSAGLAGSETQYF.

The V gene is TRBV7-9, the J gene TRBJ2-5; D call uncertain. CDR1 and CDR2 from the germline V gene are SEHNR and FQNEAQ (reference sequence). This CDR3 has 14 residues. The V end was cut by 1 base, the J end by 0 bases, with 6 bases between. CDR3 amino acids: CASSLDTDQETQYF. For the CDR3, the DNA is TGTGCCAGCAGCTTAGATACGGACCAAGAGACCCAGTACTTC.

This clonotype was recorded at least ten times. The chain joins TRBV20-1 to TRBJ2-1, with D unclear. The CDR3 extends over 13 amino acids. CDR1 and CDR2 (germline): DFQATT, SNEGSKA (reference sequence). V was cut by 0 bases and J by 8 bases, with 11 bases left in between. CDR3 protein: CSARDPQRDEQFF. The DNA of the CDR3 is TGCAGTGCTAGAGATCCTCAGCGCGATGAGCAGTTCTTC.

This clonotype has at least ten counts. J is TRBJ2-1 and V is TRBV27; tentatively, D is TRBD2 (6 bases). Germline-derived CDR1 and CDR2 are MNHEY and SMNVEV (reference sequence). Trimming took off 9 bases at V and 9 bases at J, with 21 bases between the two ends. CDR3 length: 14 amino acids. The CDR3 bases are TGTGCCAGTCGACGGGACTTCCAAGGGAGTGAGCAGTTCTTC. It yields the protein CASRRDFQGSEQFF.